The 15 T cell receptor beta chains reported below all come from one sample, sequenced in a study of cytomegalovirus exposure and HLA in healthy donors. Both 60 Vbeta primers and 13 Jbeta primers went into the PCR. The data were produced by immunoSEQ multiplex PCR, yet TCRdb's version contains in-frame clones alone and is incomplete. The sample lists 150,000 to 200,000 clones, 87% occurring once. The sample taken for sequencing was PBMCs. The receptors here all came from a woman aged 25-40 years in good health and CMV-seronegative.

The gene calls are TRBV11-2 and TRBJ2-7; tentatively, D is TRBD2 (5 bases). Deletions cut 1 base from V and 1 base from J, with 8 bases between. Germline V gives CDR1 SGHAT, CDR2 FQNNGV. CDR3 length: 14 residues. The CDR3 here is CASSLVRLSYEQYF. CDR3 in DNA: TGTGCCAGCAGCTTAGTCAGACTATCCTACGAGCAGTACTTC.

V usage is TRBV2 and J usage is TRBJ2-2; maybe TRBD1 (6 bases). CDR3 size: 16 residues. Trimming took 7 bases from V and 3 from J, leaving 18 bases between them. CDR1 SNHLY and CDR2 FYNNEI come from the germline V gene. CDR3 residues: CASKEGTKGHTGELFF. CDR3 DNA: TGTGCCAGCAAGGAAGGGACAAAGGGCCACACCGGGGAGCTGTTTTTT.

V usage is TRBV9 and J usage is TRBJ1-1, with D tentatively TRBD1 (6 bases). The CDR3 has 17 amino acids. Germline V CDR1 and CDR2: SGDLS, YYNGEE. Deletions cut 0 bases from V and 1 base from J, with 16 bases between. As DNA, the CDR3 is TGTGCCAGCAGCGTAGATGGGGGGGGGCTCGGGAACACTGAAGCTTTCTTT. It translates to CASSVDGGGLGNTEAFF.

The V gene is TRBV7-6, the J gene TRBJ2-7; 7 nucleotides line up with TRBD1. With 4 bases clipped from V and 5 bases from J, the junction kept 11 bases outside the gene matches. The germline CDR1 and CDR2 sequences are SGHVS and FNYEAQ. The CDR3 is 15 amino acids. The CDR3 is CASSSLRGGINEQYF. The DNA for the CDR3 is TGTGCCAGCAGCTCCCTCCGAGGGGGCATCAACGAGCAGTACTTC.

The rearrangement links TRBV6-5 to TRBJ1-1; D call uncertain. Trimming pared 0 bases from V and 4 bases from J, leaving 12 bases between. The CDR3 runs 15 residues. Looked up from germline, CDR1 is MNHEY and CDR2 is SVGAGI. The CDR3 DNA is TGTGCCAGCAGTTACTCGATGCGTATGAGCACTGAAGCTTTCTTT. Its protein is CASSYSMRMSTEAFF.

The CDR3 spells CASSLTREGNTIYF. Written as DNA, the CDR3 is TGTGCCAGCAGCCTCACCCGCGAAGGAAACACCATATATTTT. The gene calls are TRBV2 and TRBJ1-3; D remains unclear. The CDR3 covers 14 residues. The ends were cut back, 6 bases at V and 4 bases at J, with 13 bases in the middle. CDR1 SNHLY and CDR2 FYNNEI come from the germline V gene.

This chain joins TRBV19 and TRBJ2-7; D may be TRBD1 (7 bases). Germline V gives CDR1 LNHDA, CDR2 SQIVND (reference sequence). The V end lost 10 bases, the J end lost 0 bases, and 13 bases lay between the germline ends. The CDR3 is 13 amino acids. CDR3 DNA sequence: TGTGCCACCAGGGGGGACATCTCCTACGAGCAGTACTTC. This gives the protein CATRGDISYEQYF.

The chain recombines TRBV19 with TRBJ2-7; D possibly corresponds to TRBD2 (6 bases). There are 13 residues in the CDR3. The germline V gene encodes CDR1 LNHDA and CDR2 SQIVND (reference sequence). V was cut by 6 bases and J by 2 bases, with 11 bases left in between. The CDR3, as DNA: TGTGCCAGTAGGCTGGAGGGCACCTACGAGCAGTACTTC. It encodes CASRLEGTYEQYF.

The CDR3 DNA is TGTGCCAGCAGTTTGGGCAGCTTCTACAATGAGCAGTTCTTC. It specifies CASSLGSFYNEQFF. The chain carries TRBV28 and TRBJ2-1; no clear D gene. This CDR3 has 14 amino acids. Germline V gives CDR1 MDHEN, CDR2 SYDVKM. The ends were cut back, 3 bases at V and 3 bases at J, with 9 bases in the middle. Supplemented by reference TRBV28 and TRBJ2-1, the full variable domain reads DVKVTQSSRYLVKRTGEKVFLECVQDMDHENMFWYRQDPGLGLRLIYFSYDVKMKEKGDIPEGYSVSREKKERFSLILESASTNQTSMYLCASSLGSFYNEQFFGPGTRLTVL.

This rearrangement joins TRBV7-2 to TRBJ2-3, with D perhaps TRBD2 (6 bases). Trimming took off 11 bases at V and 1 base at J, with 16 bases between the two ends. In germline, CDR1 is SGHTA, CDR2 FQGNSA. This CDR3 contains 14 residues. DNA for the CDR3: TGTGCCCGACGGGGCGGGGAGCGCACAGATACGCAGTATTTT. Encoded protein: CARRGGERTDTQYF.

The chain carries TRBV18 and TRBJ2-2; 10 bases align to TRBD2. Germline CDR1 and CDR2: KGHSH and LQKENI. Trimming at V came to 1 base and at J to 5 bases, leaving 4 bases not matched to a gene. The CDR3 sequence is 16 residues long. CDR3 amino acids: CASSPLLAGETGELFF. In DNA, the CDR3 is TGTGCCAGCTCACCACTCCTAGCGGGAGAGACCGGGGAGCTGTTTTTT.

The chain links TRBV6-1 to TRBJ1-1; 11 bases are shared with TRBD1. The ends lost 7 bases at V and 1 base at J; junction bases unmatched: 5. Germline CDR1 MNHNS, CDR2 SASEGT. This CDR3 is 15 amino acids long. The CDR3 DNA follows: TGTGCCAGCAAAGGGGACAGGGGGACGAACACTGAAGCTTTCTTT. It translates to CASKGDRGTNTEAFF.

V gene TRBV4-3 combines with J gene TRBJ2-3; D call uncertain. Trimming shortened V by 0 bases and J by 0 bases, and 7 bases separated the two germline ends. In germline, CDR1 is LGHNA, CDR2 YSLEER. This CDR3 is built from 15 residues. The CDR3 protein is CASSQDYPSTDTQYF. CDR3 DNA: TGCGCCAGCAGCCAAGACTACCCGAGCACAGATACGCAGTATTTT.

This sequence joins TRBV7-6 and TRBJ2-3, with 9 bases identical to TRBD2. V lost 1 base to trimming and J lost 4 bases; unmatched junction nucleotides: 3. The length of the CDR3 is 15 residues. In germline, CDR1 is SGHVS, CDR2 FNYEAQ. CDR3 residues: CASSLGGGAADTQYF. The CDR3, as DNA: TGTGCCAGCAGCTTAGGCGGGGGGGCCGCAGATACGCAGTATTTT. Looking up the rest from reference TRBV7-6 and TRBJ2-3 gives the full variable domain: GAGVSQSPRYKVTKRGQDVALRCDPISGHVSLYWYRQALGQGPEFLTYFNYEAQQDKSGLPNDRFSAERPEGSISTLTIQRTEQRDSAMYRCASSLGGGAADTQYFGPGTRLTVL.

This chain links TRBV6-5 with TRBJ1-1, with D possibly being TRBD1 (6 bases). The CDR3 spans 14 residues. Germline V gene lookup returns CDR1 MNHEY and CDR2 SVGAGI. V was clipped by 6 bases and J by 6 bases, with 17 bases between them. This CDR3 reads CASRRDKVGPEAFF. The CDR3 region has the DNA TGTGCCAGCAGACGGGACAAAGTGGGGCCTGAAGCTTTCTTT.